This T cell receptor beta chain was identified during a study of T-cell memory formation after mild COVID-19. From the 5' RACE reads, TCRdb called clonotypes with MiXCR, one entry per CDR3 protein. In the table there are nearly 350,000 distinct CDR3 sequences, around 13% of which are singletons. This clonotype came up a few times. Germline lookup yields CDR1 SGHRS and CDR2 YFSETQ. Trimming removed 0 bases at V and 1 base at J, with 10 bases between. This CDR3 contains 15 residues. The origin of this receptor is a man between 18 and 29 years old who had mild COVID-19 (a few samples of this study predate the infection). Cell type and time point are not known. This sequence joins TRBV5-1 and TRBJ2-5, with D possibly being TRBD1 (6 bases). The sequencing input was PBMCs or a T cell subset sorted from them (not recorded which). In nucleotides, the CDR3 is TGCGCCAGCAGCTTGGTGGGGGACACCCAAGAGACCCAGTACTTC. Protein sequence: CASSLVGDTQETQYF.